The sequence of this T cell receptor (beta chain) was determined in a study of blood T cell repertoires in COVID-19. Study summary: Acute and convalescent COVID-19 specimens originated in the United States, Italy and Spain.

Per the study methods: The authors estimated nucleated cell counts from reference gene primer amplification. Using immunoSEQ multiplex PCR, the repertoire was profiled, and TCRdb retains in-frame clones only, with some absent. That table furnishes V, J and clone size, whereas the DNA furnished D and trimming. The table has 150,000 to 200,000 clones, roughly nine tenths seen once. The sample taken for sequencing was peripheral blood. This sequence was found in an elderly woman in a cohort sampled during active or convalescent COVID-19.

The CDR3, as DNA: TGTGCCAGCAGCTTAAAAGCAGGGGGCTATGGCTACACCTTC. Amino acid sequence: CASSLKAGGYGYTF. The V gene is TRBV7-2, the J gene TRBJ1-2; 7 bases match TRBD1. Germline loops: CDR1 SGHTA, CDR2 FQGNSA. CDR3 length: 14 residues. The junction had 4 bases not matched to a gene; V was cut back by 2 bases and J by 4 bases. The variable domain in full, completed from reference TRBV7-2 and TRBJ1-2, reads GAGVSQSPSNKVTEKGKDVELRCDPISGHTALYWYRQSLGQGLEFLIYFQGNSAPDKSGLPSDRFSAERTGGSVSTLTIQRTQQEDSAVYLCASSLKAGGYGYTFGSGTRLTVV.